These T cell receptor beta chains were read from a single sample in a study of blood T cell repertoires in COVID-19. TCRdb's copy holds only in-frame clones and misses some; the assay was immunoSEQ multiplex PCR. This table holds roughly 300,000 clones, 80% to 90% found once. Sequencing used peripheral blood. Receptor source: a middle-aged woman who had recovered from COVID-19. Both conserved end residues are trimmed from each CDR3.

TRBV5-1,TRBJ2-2,ASSPLHRPYANTGELF
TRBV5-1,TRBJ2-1,ASSPMGAGGRPEQF
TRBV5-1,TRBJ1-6,ASSFGDSNSPLH
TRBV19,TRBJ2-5,ASDPGGRGLPLRGTQY
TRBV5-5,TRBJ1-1,ASSLAALTEAF
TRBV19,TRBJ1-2,ASSAPGQTLYGYT
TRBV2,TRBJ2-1,ASSERWVLAGKSNEQF
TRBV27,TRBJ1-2,ASSWGVSGYGYT
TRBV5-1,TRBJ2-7,ASSLSGGVNEQY
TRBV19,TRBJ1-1,ASSTRREKATEAF
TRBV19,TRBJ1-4,ASTAGAATNEKLF
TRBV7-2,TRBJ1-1,ASSSRDRAAEAF
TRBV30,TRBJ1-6,AWRPGQAGSPLH
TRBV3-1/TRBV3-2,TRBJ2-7,ASSHREGADEQY
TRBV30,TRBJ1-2,AFRGYGYT
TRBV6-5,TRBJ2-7,ASSYSPSSYEQY
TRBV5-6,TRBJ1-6,ASSFFSGENSPLH
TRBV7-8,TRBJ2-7,ASSLREWGEGVSYEQY
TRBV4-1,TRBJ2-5,ASSQGLTGGEETQY
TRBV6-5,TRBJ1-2,ASSYRTGGIYGYT
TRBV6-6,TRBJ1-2,ASSYSLTGGYT
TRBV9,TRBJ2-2,ASSVPRGQANTGELF
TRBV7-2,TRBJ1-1,ASSPRPDRSTEAF